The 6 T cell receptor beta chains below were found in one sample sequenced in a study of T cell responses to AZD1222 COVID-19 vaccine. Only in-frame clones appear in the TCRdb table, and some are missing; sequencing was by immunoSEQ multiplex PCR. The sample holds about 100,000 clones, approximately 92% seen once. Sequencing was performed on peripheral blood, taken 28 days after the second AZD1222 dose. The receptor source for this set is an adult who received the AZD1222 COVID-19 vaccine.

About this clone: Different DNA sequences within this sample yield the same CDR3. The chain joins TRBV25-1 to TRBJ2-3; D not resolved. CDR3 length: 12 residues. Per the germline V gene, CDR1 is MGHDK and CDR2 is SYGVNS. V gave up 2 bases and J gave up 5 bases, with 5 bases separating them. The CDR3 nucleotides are TGTGCCAGCAGTGAAGTTGGAGATACGCAGTATTTT. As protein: CASSEVGDTQYF.

CDR3: CASSSRDRGRGTEAFF. CDR3 DNA sequence: TGTGCCAGCAGCTCAAGGGACAGGGGGCGCGGAACTGAAGCTTTCTTT. The chain has TRBV5-4 and TRBJ1-1, with TRBD1 matching over 12 bases. Trimming removed 3 bases from V and 5 bases from J; junction bases left unmatched: 8. CDR1 and CDR2 from the germline V gene are SGHNT and YYREEE (reference sequence). The length of the CDR3 is 16 residues.

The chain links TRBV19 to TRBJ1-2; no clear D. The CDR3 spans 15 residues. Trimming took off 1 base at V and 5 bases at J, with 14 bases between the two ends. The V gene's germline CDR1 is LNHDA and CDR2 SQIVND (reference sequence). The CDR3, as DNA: TGTGCCAGTAGTATAGCGACTTCCCCCTCATATGGCTACACCTTC. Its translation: CASSIATSPSYGYTF.

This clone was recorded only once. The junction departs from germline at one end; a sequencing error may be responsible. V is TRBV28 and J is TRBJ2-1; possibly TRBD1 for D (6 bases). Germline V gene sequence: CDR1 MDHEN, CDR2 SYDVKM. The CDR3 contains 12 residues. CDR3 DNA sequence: TGTGCCAGCAGCGTGGCTAGTGGGGGCAGGATCTTC. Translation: CASSVASGGRIF.

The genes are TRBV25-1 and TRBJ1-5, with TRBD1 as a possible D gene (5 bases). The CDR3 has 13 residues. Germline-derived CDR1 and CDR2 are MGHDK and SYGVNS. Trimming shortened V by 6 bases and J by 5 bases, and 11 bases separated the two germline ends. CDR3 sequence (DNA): TGTGCCAGCAGAGGGCAGGGTCATCAGCCCCAGCATTTT. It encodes CASRGQGHQPQHF.

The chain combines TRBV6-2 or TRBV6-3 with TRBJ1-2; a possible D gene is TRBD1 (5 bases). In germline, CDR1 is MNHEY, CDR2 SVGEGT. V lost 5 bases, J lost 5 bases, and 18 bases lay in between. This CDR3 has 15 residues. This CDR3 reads CASSRTSPRGYGYTF. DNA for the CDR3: TGTGCCAGCAGTCGGACATCCCCCCGGGGGTATGGCTACACCTTC.